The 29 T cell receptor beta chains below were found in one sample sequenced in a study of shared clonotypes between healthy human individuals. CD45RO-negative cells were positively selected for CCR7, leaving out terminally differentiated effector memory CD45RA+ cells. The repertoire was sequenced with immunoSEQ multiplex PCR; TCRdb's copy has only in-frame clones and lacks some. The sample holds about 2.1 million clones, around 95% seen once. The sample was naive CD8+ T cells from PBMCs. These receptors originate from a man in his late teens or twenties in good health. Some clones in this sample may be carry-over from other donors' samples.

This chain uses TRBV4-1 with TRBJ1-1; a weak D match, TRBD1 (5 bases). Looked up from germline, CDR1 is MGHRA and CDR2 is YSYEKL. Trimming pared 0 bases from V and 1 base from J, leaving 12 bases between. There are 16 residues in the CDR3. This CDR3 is CASSQDSRDPNTEAFF. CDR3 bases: TGCGCCAGCAGCCAAGATTCGAGGGACCCGAACACTGAAGCTTTCTTT.

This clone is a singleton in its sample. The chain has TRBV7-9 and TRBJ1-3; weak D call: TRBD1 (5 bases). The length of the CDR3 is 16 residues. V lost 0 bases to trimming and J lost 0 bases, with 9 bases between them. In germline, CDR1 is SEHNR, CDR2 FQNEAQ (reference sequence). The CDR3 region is CASSLAPGLSGNTIYF. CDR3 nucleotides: TGTGCCAGCAGCTTAGCGCCAGGGCTCTCTGGAAACACCATATATTTT. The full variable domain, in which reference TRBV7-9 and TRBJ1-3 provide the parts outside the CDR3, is DTGVSQNPRHKITKRGQNVTFRCDPISEHNRLYWYRQTLGQGPEFLTYFQNEAQLEKSRLLSDRFSAERPKGSFSTLEIQRTEQGDSAMYLCASSLAPGLSGNTIYFGEGSWLTVV.

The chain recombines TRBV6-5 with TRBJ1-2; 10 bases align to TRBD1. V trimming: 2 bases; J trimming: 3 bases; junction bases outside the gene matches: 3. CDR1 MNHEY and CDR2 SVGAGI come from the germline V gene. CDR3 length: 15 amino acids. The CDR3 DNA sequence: TGTGCCAGCAGTTACGACAGGGGGCTGTACTATGGCTACACCTTC. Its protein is CASSYDRGLYYGYTF.

The CDR3 DNA reads TGTGCCAGCAGCATTCCCCTTACCGGGCTTAGCGGGAGTAGGAATGAGCAGTTCTTC. It is translated as CASSIPLTGLSGSRNEQFF. The chain combines TRBV7-9 with TRBJ2-1; 9 positions match TRBD2. The germline CDR1 and CDR2 sequences are SEHNR and FQNEAQ (reference sequence). J lost 7 bases, V lost 5 bases, and 21 bases had no gene match. This CDR3 is built from 19 residues.

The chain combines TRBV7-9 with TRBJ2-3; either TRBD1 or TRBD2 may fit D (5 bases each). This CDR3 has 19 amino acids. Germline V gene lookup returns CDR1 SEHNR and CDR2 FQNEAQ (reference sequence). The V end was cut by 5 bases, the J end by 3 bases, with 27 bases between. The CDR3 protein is CASSPMVRGEGGTTDTQYF. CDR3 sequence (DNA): TGTGCCAGCAGCCCTATGGTTAGAGGAGAGGGTGGGACGACAGATACGCAGTATTTT.

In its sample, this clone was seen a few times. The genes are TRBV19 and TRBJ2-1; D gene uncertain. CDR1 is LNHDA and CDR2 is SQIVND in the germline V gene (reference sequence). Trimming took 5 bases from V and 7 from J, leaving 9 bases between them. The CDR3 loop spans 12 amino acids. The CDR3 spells CASSLYANEQFF. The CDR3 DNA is TGTGCCAGTAGTCTGTACGCTAATGAGCAGTTCTTC.

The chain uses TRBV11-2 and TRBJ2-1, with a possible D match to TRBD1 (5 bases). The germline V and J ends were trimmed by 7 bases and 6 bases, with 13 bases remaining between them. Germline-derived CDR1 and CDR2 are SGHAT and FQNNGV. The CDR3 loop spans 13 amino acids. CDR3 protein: CASTNQRGNEQFF. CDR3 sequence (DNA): TGTGCCAGCACCAACCAAAGGGGCAATGAGCAGTTCTTC.

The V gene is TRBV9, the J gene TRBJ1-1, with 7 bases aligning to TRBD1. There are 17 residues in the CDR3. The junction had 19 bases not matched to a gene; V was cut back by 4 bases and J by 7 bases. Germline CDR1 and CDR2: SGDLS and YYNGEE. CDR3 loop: CASSTPLEGAGLGEAFF. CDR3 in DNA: TGTGCCAGCAGCACCCCCCTGGAGGGGGCCGGACTCGGTGAAGCTTTCTTT.

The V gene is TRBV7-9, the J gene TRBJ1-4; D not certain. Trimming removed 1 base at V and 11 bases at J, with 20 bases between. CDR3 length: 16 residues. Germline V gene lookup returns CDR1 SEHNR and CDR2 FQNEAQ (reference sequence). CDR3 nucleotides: TGTGCCAGCAGCTTAGAGGGTTATGGAGGTCAAGCGAAACTGTTTTTT. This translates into CASSLEGYGGQAKLFF.

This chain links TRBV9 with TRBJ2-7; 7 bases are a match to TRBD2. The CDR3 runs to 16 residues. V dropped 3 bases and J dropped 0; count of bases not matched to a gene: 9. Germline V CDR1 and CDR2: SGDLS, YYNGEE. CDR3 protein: CASSESGTGGSYEQYF. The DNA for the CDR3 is TGTGCCAGCAGCGAAAGCGGGACGGGAGGCTCCTACGAGCAGTACTTC.

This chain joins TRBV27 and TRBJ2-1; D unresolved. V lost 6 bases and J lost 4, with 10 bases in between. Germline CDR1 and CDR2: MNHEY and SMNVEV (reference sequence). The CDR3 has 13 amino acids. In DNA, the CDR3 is TGTGCCAGCAGACCCCAGGAGTACAATGAGCAGTTCTTC. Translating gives CASRPQEYNEQFF.

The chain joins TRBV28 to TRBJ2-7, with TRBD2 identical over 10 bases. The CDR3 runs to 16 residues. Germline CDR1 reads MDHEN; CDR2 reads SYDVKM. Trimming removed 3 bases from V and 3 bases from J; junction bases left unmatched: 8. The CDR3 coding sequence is TGTGCCAGCAGTTTCGGACTAGCGGAATATAACTACGAGCAGTACTTC. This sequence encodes CASSFGLAEYNYEQYF.

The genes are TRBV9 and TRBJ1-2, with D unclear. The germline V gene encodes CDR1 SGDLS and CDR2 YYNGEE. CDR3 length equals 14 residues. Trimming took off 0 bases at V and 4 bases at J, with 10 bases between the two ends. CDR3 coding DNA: TGTGCCAGCAGCGTAGCTCAGACACCCTATGGCTACACCTTC. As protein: CASSVAQTPYGYTF. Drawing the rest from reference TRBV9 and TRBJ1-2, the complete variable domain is DSGVTQTPKHLITATGQRVTLRCSPRSGDLSVYWYQQSLDQGLQFLIQYYNGEERAKGNILERFSAQQFPDLHSELNLSSLELGDSALYFCASSVAQTPYGYTFGSGTRLTVV.

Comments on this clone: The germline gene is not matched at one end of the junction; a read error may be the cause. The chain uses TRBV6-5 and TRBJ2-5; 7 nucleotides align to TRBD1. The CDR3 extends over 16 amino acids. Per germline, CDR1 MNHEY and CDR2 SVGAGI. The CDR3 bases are TGTGCCAGCAGCTACTTGGTGGGGACAGTCGTAGAGACCCAGTACTTC. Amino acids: CASSYLVGTVVETQYF.

This CDR3 is CASAYMAGNEQFF. CDR3 nucleotides: TGTGCTAGTGCCTACATGGCTGGCAATGAGCAGTTCTTC. The chain employs TRBV12-5 and TRBJ2-1; D gene uncertain. The germline V and J ends were trimmed by 7 bases and 6 bases, with 13 bases remaining between them. Germline V gene data show CDR1 as LGHNT and CDR2 as FRNRAP. CDR3 size: 13 residues.

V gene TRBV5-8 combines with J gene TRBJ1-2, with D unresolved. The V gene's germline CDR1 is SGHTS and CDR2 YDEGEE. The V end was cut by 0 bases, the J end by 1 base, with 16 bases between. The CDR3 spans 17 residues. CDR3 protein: CASSLVFRPDFNYGYTF. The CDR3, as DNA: TGTGCCAGCAGCTTGGTTTTCCGGCCTGACTTTAACTATGGCTACACCTTC.

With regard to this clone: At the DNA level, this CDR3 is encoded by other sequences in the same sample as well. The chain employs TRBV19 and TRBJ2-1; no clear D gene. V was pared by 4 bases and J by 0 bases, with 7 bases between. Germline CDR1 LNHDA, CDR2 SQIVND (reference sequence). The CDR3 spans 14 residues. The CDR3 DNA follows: TGTGCCAGTAGTACAGGCAGCTCCTACAATGAGCAGTTCTTC. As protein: CASSTGSSYNEQFF.

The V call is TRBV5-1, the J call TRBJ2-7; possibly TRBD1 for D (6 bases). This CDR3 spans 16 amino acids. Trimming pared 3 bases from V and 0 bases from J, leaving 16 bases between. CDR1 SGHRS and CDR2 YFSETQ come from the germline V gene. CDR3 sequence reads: CASSSTADRLSYEQYF. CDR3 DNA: TGCGCCAGCAGCTCGACTGCAGACAGGCTCTCCTACGAGCAGTACTTC.

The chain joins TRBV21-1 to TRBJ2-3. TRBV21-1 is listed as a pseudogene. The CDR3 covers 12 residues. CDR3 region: CASTLKADTQYF. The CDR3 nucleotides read TGTGCCAGCACCCTGAAGGCAGATACGCAGTATTTT.

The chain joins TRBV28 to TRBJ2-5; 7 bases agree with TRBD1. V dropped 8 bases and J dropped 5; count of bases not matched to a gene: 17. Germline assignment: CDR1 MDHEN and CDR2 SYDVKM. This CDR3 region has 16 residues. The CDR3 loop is CASHTTRTGLSETQYF. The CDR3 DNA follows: TGTGCCAGCCACACTACCAGGACAGGTTTATCGGAGACCCAGTACTTC.

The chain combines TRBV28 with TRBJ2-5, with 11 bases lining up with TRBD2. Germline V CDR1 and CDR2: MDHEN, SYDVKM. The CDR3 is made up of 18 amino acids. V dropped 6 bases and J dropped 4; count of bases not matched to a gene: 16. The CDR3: CASSLPTSGDHEGETQYF. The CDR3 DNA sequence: TGTGCCAGCAGCCTCCCGACTAGCGGGGACCATGAGGGAGAGACCCAGTACTTC.

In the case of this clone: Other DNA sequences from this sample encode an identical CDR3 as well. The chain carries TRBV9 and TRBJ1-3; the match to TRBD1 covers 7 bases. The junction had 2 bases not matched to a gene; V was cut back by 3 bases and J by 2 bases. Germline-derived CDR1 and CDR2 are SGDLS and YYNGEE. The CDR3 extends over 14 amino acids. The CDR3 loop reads CASSETGAGNTIYF. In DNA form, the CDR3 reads TGTGCCAGCAGCGAAACAGGGGCTGGAAACACCATATATTTT.

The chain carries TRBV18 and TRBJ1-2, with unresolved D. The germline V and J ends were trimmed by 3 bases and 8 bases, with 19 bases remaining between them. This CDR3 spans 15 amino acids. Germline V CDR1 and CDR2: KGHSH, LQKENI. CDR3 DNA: TGTGCCAGCTCACCCGGGCCCGGGTCAATTGAAGGCTACACCTTC. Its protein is CASSPGPGSIEGYTF.

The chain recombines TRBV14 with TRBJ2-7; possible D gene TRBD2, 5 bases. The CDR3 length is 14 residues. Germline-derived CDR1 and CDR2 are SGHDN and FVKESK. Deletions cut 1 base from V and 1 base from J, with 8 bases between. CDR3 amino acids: CASSQVEGSYEQYF. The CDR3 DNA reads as TGTGCCAGCAGCCAAGTCGAGGGTTCCTACGAGCAGTACTTC.

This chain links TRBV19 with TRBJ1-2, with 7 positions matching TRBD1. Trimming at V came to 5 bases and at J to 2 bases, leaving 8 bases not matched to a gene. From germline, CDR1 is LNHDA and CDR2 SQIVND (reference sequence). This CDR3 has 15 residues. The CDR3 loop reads CASSLQGPINYGYTF. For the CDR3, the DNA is TGTGCCAGTAGTTTACAGGGGCCTATCAACTATGGCTACACCTTC.

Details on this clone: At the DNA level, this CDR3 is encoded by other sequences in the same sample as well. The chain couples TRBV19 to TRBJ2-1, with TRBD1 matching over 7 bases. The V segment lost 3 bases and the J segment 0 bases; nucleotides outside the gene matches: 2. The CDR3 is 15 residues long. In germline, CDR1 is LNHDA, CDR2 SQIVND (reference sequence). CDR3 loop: CASSMGTDSYNEQFF. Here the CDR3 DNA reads TGTGCCAGTAGTATGGGGACAGACTCCTACAATGAGCAGTTCTTC.

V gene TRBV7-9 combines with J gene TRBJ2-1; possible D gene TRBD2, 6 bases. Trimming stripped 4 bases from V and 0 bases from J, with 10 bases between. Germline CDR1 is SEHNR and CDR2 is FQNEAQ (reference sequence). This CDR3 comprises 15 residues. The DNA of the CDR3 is TGTGCCAGCAGCTACGGGAGCTTCTCCTACAATGAGCAGTTCTTC. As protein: CASSYGSFSYNEQFF.

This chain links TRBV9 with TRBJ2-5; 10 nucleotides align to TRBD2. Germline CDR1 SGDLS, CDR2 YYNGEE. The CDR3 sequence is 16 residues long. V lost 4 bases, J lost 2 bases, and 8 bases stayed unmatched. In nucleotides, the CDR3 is TGTGCCAGCAGCCGATATGGGACTAGCGTTCAAGAGACCCAGTACTTC. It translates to CASSRYGTSVQETQYF. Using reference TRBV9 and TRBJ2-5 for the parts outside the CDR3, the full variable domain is DSGVTQTPKHLITATGQRVTLRCSPRSGDLSVYWYQQSLDQGLQFLIQYYNGEERAKGNILERFSAQQFPDLHSELNLSSLELGDSALYFCASSRYGTSVQETQYFGPGTRLLVL.

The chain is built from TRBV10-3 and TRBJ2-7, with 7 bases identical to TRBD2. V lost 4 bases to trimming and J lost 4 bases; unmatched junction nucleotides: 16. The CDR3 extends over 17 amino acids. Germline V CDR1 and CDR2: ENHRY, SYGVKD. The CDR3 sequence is CAISGSGGGTKGYEQYF. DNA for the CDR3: TGTGCCATCAGTGGTTCGGGGGGAGGTACGAAGGGGTACGAGCAGTACTTC.